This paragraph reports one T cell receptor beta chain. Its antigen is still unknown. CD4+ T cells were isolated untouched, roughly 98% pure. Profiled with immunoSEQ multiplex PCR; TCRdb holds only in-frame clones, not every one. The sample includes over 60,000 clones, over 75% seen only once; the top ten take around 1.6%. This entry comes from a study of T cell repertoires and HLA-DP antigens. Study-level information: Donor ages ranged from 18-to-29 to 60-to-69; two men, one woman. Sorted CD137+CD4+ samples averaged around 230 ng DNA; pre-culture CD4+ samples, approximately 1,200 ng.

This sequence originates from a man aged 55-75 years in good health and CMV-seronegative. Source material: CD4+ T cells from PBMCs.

CDR3 DNA sequence: TGCGCCAGCAGTGAAGCGGGGGGGCCCACCGGGGAGCTGTTTTTT. As protein: CASSEAGGPTGELFF. This sequence joins TRBV10-2 and TRBJ2-2, with 10 bases matching TRBD2. CDR3 length equals 15 residues. V shed 3 bases, J shed 4 bases, and the junction held 2 bases outside the gene matches. In germline, CDR1 is WSHSY, CDR2 SAAADI.